One and the same sample provided the 17 T cell receptor beta chains below, sequenced in a study of T cells in Graves' hyperthyroidism and ophthalmopathy. The CDR3 regions of TCR beta were amplified from RNA transcripts. Carried out on the TCR CDR3, a first-round RT-PCR used the HTBI primer set. Using its own MiXCR run on the multiplex PCR reads, TCRdb lists one record per CDR3 protein. This sample has under 450,000 distinct CDR3 sequences, with approximately 12% found just once. The specimen was blood. The receptor source for this set is a man aged 30 to 39 with Graves' hyperthyroidism that later progressed to Graves' ophthalmopathy.

This clonotype was observed at least ten times. The chain joins TRBV7-8 to TRBJ2-3, with 8 bases fitting TRBD1. There are 16 residues in the CDR3. The V segment lost 0 bases and the J segment 2 bases; nucleotides outside the gene matches: 4. Per the germline V gene, CDR1 is SGHVS and CDR2 is FQNEAQ. For the CDR3, the DNA is TGTGCCAGCAGCTTAGCACAGGGGGGCTCCACAGATACGCAGTATTTT. Translating it yields CASSLAQGGSTDTQYF. The entire variable domain, with the rest obtained from reference TRBV7-8 and TRBJ2-3, is as follows: GAGVSQSPRYKVAKRGQDVALRCDPISGHVSLFWYQQALGQGPEFLTYFQNEAQLDKSGLPSDRFFAERPEGSVSTLKIQRTQQEDSAVYLCASSLAQGGSTDTQYFGPGTRLTVL.

This clonotype was counted only a few times. V is TRBV4-1 and J is TRBJ2-7; 7 nucleotides agree with TRBD2. CDR1 is MGHRA and CDR2 is YSYEKL in the germline V gene. This CDR3 contains 15 residues. The trim removed 4 bases at V and 3 bases at J, leaving 9 bases unmatched. The CDR3 bases are TGCGCCAGCAGCCCTGGGGAGGGGCAACACTACGAGCAGTACTTC. Amino acids: CASSPGEGQHYEQYF.

The sample holds a few counts of this clonotype. This chain links TRBV5-1 with TRBJ2-1; TRBD1 aligns across 8 bases. V lost 0 bases and J lost 3; bases outside the gene matches: 11. The V gene's germline CDR1 is SGHRS and CDR2 YFSETQ. The CDR3 consists of 18 residues. CDR3 coding DNA: TGCGCCAGCAGCTTGGCTCTTCCGGACAGGGTTCGCTACAATGAGCAGTTCTTC. This codes for CASSLALPDRVRYNEQFF.

This clonotype showed up many times. The chain links TRBV2 to TRBJ2-5, with 9 bases fitting TRBD1. The V and J ends lost 10 bases and 14 bases, in that order; junction bases with no gene match: 11. The CDR3 spans 11 residues. Germline-derived CDR1 and CDR2 are SNHLY and FYNNEI. CDR3 amino acids: CANGTGLSSYF. CDR3 nucleotide sequence: TGTGCCAACGGGACAGGGTTGTCTAGTTACTTC.

This clonotype was found a few times. The gene calls are TRBV20-1 and TRBJ1-3; 7 nucleotides align to TRBD1. The CDR3 covers 15 residues. The V and J ends lost 0 bases and 0 bases, in that order; junction bases with no gene match: 2. Germline V gene lookup returns CDR1 DFQATT and CDR2 SNEGSKA (reference sequence). The CDR3 DNA sequence: TGCAGTGCTAGAGAGGGGACAGTCTCTGGAAACACCATATATTTT. Protein product: CSAREGTVSGNTIYF.

This clonotype was seen a few times. This chain uses TRBV4-2 with TRBJ2-3; D unclear. Germline loops: CDR1 LGHNA, CDR2 YNFKEQ. The CDR3 is 13 residues long. Trimming cost V 4 bases and J 2 bases, with 7 bases left between them. The DNA of the CDR3 is TGTGCCAGCAGCCTGGATGACACAGATACGCAGTATTTT. Its protein is CASSLDDTDTQYF.

This clonotype was observed many times. V gene TRBV3-1 combines with J gene TRBJ1-1; 10 bases are a match to TRBD1. The CDR3 sequence is 15 residues long. V was pared by 6 bases and J by 3 bases, with 7 bases of the junction left unmatched. Looked up from germline, CDR1 is LGHDT and CDR2 is YNNKEL (reference sequence). In DNA, the CDR3 is TGTGCCAGCAGACCCACCGGGACAGGGGACACTGAAGCTTTCTTT. Encoded protein: CASRPTGTGDTEAFF.

This clonotype was picked up many times. V and J are TRBV7-2 and TRBJ2-5; D gene ambiguous. Trimming stripped 5 bases from V and 5 bases from J, with 6 bases between. There are 11 residues in the CDR3. Per germline, CDR1 SGHTA and CDR2 FQGNSA. The CDR3 spells CASSRSETQYF. CDR3 bases: TGTGCCAGCAGCCGGAGTGAGACCCAGTACTTC. The full variable domain, completed using reference TRBV7-2 and TRBJ2-5, is GAGVSQSPSNKVTEKGKDVELRCDPISGHTALYWYRQSLGQGLEFLIYFQGNSAPDKSGLPSDRFSAERTGGSVSTLTIQRTQQEDSAVYLCASSRSETQYFGPGTRLLVL.

The CDR3 spells CASSPRAVQGSYNSPLHF. The CDR3 DNA reads TGTGCCAGCTCACCACGCGCAGTCCAGGGCTCCTATAATTCACCCCTCCACTTT. The chain has TRBV18 and TRBJ1-6; possibly TRBD1 for D (5 bases). The germline V and J ends were trimmed by 1 base and 0 bases, with 13 bases remaining between them. This CDR3 comprises 18 residues. The germline gives CDR1 KGHSH, CDR2 LQKENI.

The sample holds many counts of this clonotype. This chain connects TRBV18 to TRBJ2-3; 7 nucleotides match TRBD2. Germline values: CDR1 KGHSH, CDR2 LQKENI. The CDR3 runs 15 residues. The V and J ends lost 2 bases and 1 base, in that order; junction bases with no gene match: 3. The CDR3 here is CASSPGLVGTDTQYF. CDR3 in DNA: TGTGCCAGCTCACCAGGACTAGTCGGCACAGATACGCAGTATTTT. Filled out from reference TRBV18 and TRBJ2-3, the complete variable domain reads NAGVMQNPRHLVRRRGQEARLRCSPMKGHSHVYWYRQLPEEGLKFMVYLQKENIIDESGMPKERFSAEFPKEGPSILRIQQVVRGDSAAYFCASSPGLVGTDTQYFGPGTRLTVL.

This clonotype was detected a few times. The chain has TRBV6-5 and TRBJ2-7; D unclear. From germline, CDR1 is MNHEY and CDR2 SVGAGI. V gave up 2 bases and J gave up 3 bases, with 8 bases separating them. This CDR3 is 13 amino acids long. CDR3 coding DNA: TGTGCCAGCAGTTACGGCGGCAACTACGAGCAGTACTTC. Translating it yields CASSYGGNYEQYF.

This clonotype was counted at least ten times. The chain has TRBV5-1 and TRBJ2-1; 10 bases line up with TRBD2. V lost 4 bases and J lost 3; bases outside the gene matches: 7. Germline V lookup: CDR1 SGHRS, CDR2 YFSETQ. The CDR3 has 16 amino acids. The CDR3, as DNA: TGCGCCAGCAGCCCCAGCGGGGGGGCCGGCTACAATGAGCAGTTCTTC. Its translation: CASSPSGGAGYNEQFF.

This clonotype was seen a few times. This rearrangement joins TRBV6-5 to TRBJ2-7; D remains unclear. From germline, CDR1 is MNHEY and CDR2 SVGAGI. The CDR3 is 15 amino acids. V was cut by 0 bases and J by 2 bases, with 11 bases left in between. In DNA form, the CDR3 reads TGTGCCAGCAGTTACTCCTCGCCTCCCGCCTACGAGCAGTACTTC. Its translation is CASSYSSPPAYEQYF.

This clonotype was observed a few times. As DNA, the CDR3 is TGCAGCGTTGAAGATCCTAGCGGGGCTACCGGGGAGCTGTTTTTT. It encodes CSVEDPSGATGELFF. The genes are TRBV29-1 and TRBJ2-2, with 9 bases that match TRBD2. Germline CDR1 SQVTM, CDR2 ANQGSEA. This CDR3 is built from 15 residues. The V segment lost 0 bases and the J segment 5 bases; nucleotides outside the gene matches: 4.

J is TRBJ2-1 and V is TRBV20-1; 8 bases agree with TRBD2. V lost 3 bases, J lost 6 bases, and 7 bases stayed unmatched. Per germline, CDR1 DFQATT and CDR2 SNEGSKA (reference sequence). The CDR3 sequence is 14 residues long. CDR3 sequence (DNA): TGCAGTGCTAGCGGTAGCGGGGTTGGCAATGAGCAGTTCTTC. Amino acid sequence: CSASGSGVGNEQFF.

There are a few counts of this clonotype. The chain joins TRBV30 to TRBJ2-6, with D perhaps matching TRBD2 (5 bases). V was cut by 3 bases and J by 0 bases, with 9 bases left in between. CDR1 GTSNPN and CDR2 SVGIG come from the germline V gene (reference sequence). The CDR3 covers 15 residues. The CDR3 sequence is CAWSTGSSGANVLTF. CDR3 DNA sequence: TGTGCCTGGAGCACGGGGAGCTCTGGGGCCAACGTCCTGACTTTC.

This clonotype came up many times. This sequence joins TRBV5-1 and TRBJ1-1; 7 positions agree with TRBD1. Germline CDR1 and CDR2: SGHRS and YFSETQ. The V gene end was trimmed by 1 base and the J gene end by 4 bases; junction bases not matched to a gene: 10. The CDR3 loop spans 16 amino acids. CDR3 loop: CASSLRFTGEGTEAFF. DNA for the CDR3: TGCGCCAGCAGCTTGCGGTTCACAGGGGAGGGCACTGAAGCTTTCTTT. Supplemented by reference TRBV5-1 and TRBJ1-1, the full variable domain reads KAGVTQTPRYLIKTRGQQVTLSCSPISGHRSVSWYQQTPGQGLQFLFEYFSETQRNKGNFPGRFSGRQFSNSRSEMNVSTLELGDSALYLCASSLRFTGEGTEAFFGQGTRLTVV.